The T cell receptor (beta chain) under discussion was sequenced for a study of PD-L1 blockade in urothelial cancer. About the research overall: Twenty-five of the 29 patients were men with bladder-origin urothelial cancer. After treatment start, blood was analyzed at 3 weeks (second dose) and at 6 weeks.

Notes on this clone: Its antigen is not known.

As for time point: pretreatment peripheral blood. The patients' disease, urothelial carcinoma, was locally advanced or metastatic. Clones were sequenced by immunoSEQ multiplex PCR, and TCRdb holds only the in-frame ones, with some missing. The table shows fewer than 60,000 clones, with 75% to 90% occurring only once. Unmatched junction bases numbered 5, after V lost 7 bases and J lost 0 bases. Germline V gene data show CDR1 as LNHDA and CDR2 as SQIVND (reference sequence). This CDR3 contains 14 residues. General study findings and limits: Expansion of tumor-associated blood clones at 3 weeks was greater in durable-benefit patients.

The sequenced sample was PBMCs, obtained around atezolizumab (anti-PD-L1) treatment. The TCR was taken from a man in his fifties or sixties with urothelial cancer. The rearrangement uses TRBV19 and TRBJ1-1; 7 bases line up with TRBD1. The DNA of the CDR3 is TGTGCCAGTAACAGGGGAGTTATGAACACTGAAGCTTTCTTT. Translation: CASNRGVMNTEAFF. The variable domain in full, completed from reference TRBV19 and TRBJ1-1, reads DGGITQSPKYLFRKEGQNVTLSCEQNLNHDAMYWYRQDPGQGLRLIYYSQIVNDFQKGDIAEGYSVSREKKESFPLTVTSAQKNPTAFYLCASNRGVMNTEAFFGQGTRLTVV.